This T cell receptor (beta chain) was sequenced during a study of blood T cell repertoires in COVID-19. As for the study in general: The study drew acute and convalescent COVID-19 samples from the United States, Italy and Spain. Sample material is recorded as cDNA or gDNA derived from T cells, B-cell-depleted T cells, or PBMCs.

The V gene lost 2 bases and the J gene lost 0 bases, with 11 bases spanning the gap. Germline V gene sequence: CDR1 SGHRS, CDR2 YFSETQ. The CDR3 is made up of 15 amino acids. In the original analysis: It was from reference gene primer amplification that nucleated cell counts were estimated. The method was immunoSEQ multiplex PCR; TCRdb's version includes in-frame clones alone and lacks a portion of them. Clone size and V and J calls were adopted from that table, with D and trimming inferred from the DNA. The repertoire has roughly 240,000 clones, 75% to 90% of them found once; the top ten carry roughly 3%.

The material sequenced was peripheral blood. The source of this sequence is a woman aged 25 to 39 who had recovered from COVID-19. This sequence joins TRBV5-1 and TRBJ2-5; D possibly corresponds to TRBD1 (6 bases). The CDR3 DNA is TGCGCCAGCAGCTTTCAGGGGTCTCACCAAGAGACCCAGTACTTC. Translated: CASSFQGSHQETQYF.